This T cell receptor beta chain was sequenced in a study of blood T cell repertoires in COVID-19. Turning to the study itself: The study drew acute and convalescent COVID-19 samples from the United States, Italy and Spain. The analysed material was cDNA or gDNA that came from T cells, B-cell-depleted T cells, or PBMCs.

Trimming took 0 bases from V and 4 from J; bases not matched to a gene: 12. The CDR3 spans 18 residues. CDR1 LGHNA and CDR2 YNFKEQ come from the germline V gene. In the authors' methods: Reference gene primers were amplified, and this amplification served to estimate nucleated cell counts. Libraries were prepared by immunoSEQ multiplex PCR; TCRdb keeps only in-frame clonotypes and omits some of them. The DNA was the basis for D and trimming; V, J and clone size are from that table. This sample has 100,000 to 150,000 clones, with more than 65% found just once. This receptor was obtained from a woman aged 70 to 79 with acute or convalescent COVID-19. J is TRBJ2-3 and V is TRBV4-2, with 8 nucleotides matching TRBD2. Material: peripheral blood. In nucleotides, the CDR3 is TGTGCCAGCAGCCAAGATGACACTACGACTAGCGTGTCAGATACGCAGTATTTT. It codes for CASSQDDTTTSVSDTQYF.